The 30 T cell receptor beta chains in this list originate from one sample, sequenced in a study of shared clonotypes between healthy human individuals. TCRdb's copy holds only in-frame clones and misses some; the assay was immunoSEQ multiplex PCR. The sample records about 2.3 million clones, less than 95% being singletons. The sample was naive CD4+ T cells from PBMCs. Subset defined: CD45RA+ positively selected. The source is a man between 18 and 29 years old in good health. Some clones in this sample may be carry-over from other donors' samples.

The chain joins TRBV19 to TRBJ1-1; D possibly corresponds to TRBD1 (5 bases). CDR1 is LNHDA, CDR2 SQIVND, per germline (reference sequence). V shed 2 bases and J shed 1 base, with 11 bases lying between them. The CDR3 consists of 15 residues. CDR3 loop: CASSIYSGANTEAFF. The CDR3, as DNA: TGTGCCAGTAGTATATATTCCGGGGCGAACACTGAAGCTTTCTTT.

CDR3 in DNA: TGTGCCAGCAGCCCCGACTGGACTAGCGGGCTTTACGAGCAGTACTTC. This gives the protein CASSPDWTSGLYEQYF. The V gene is TRBV7-2, the J gene TRBJ2-7; 11 bases are a match to TRBD2. CDR3 length: 16 amino acids. Germline-derived CDR1 and CDR2 are SGHTA and FQGNSA. After removal of 5 bases from V and 4 bases from J, the junction contained 10 bases not matched to a gene.

There are a few counts of this clone. The chain recombines TRBV29-1 with TRBJ1-4; the match to TRBD1 covers 8 bases. This CDR3 is 13 amino acids long. The germline V gene has CDR1 SQVTM and CDR2 ANQGSEA. Unmatched junction bases numbered 5, after V lost 7 bases and J lost 4 bases. The DNA of the CDR3 is TGCAGCGGAACGACAGGGGATAATGAAAAACTGTTTTTT. It yields the protein CSGTTGDNEKLFF.

This clone was seen more than once but under ten times. The chain carries TRBV2 and TRBJ2-7, with TRBD1 matching 11 bases. The CDR3 covers 14 residues. The V gene's germline CDR1 is SNHLY and CDR2 FYNNEI. V shed 5 bases and J 7 bases; nucleotides not matched to a gene: 7. CDR3 sequence (DNA): TGTGCCAGCAGTTCCGGGACAGGGGGGCGTGAGCAGTACTTC. This sequence encodes CASSSGTGGREQYF.

The rearrangement links TRBV28 to TRBJ2-1, with 9 nucleotides matching TRBD2. This CDR3 comprises 15 residues. Germline CDR1 reads MDHEN; CDR2 reads SYDVKM. Trimming cost V 5 bases and J 7 bases; bases outside gene matches: 9. CDR3 nucleotides: TGTGCCAGCAGTCCTCCTCGCAGCGGGAGGAATGAGCAGTTCTTC. Translated, it gives CASSPPRSGRNEQFF.

This clone was found once. CDR3 sequence: CASSRLATYNEQFF. The DNA of the CDR3 is TGTGCCAGCAGCCGGCTAGCGACCTACAATGAGCAGTTCTTC. The chain links TRBV4-2 to TRBJ2-1; D perhaps matches TRBD2 (6 bases). The CDR3 runs 14 residues. V lost 4 bases, J lost 2 bases, and 9 bases lay in between. Germline assignment: CDR1 LGHNA and CDR2 YNFKEQ.

The V and J genes are TRBV5-5 and TRBJ2-2, with D perhaps TRBD2 (6 bases). From germline, CDR1 is SGHKS and CDR2 YYEKEE (reference sequence). V shed 4 bases and J shed 3 bases, with 16 bases lying between them. This CDR3 is 16 amino acids long. CDR3 sequence (DNA): TGTGCCAGCAGCCCCCGCGGGGCTCCCGACACCGGGGAGCTGTTTTTT. Protein sequence: CASSPRGAPDTGELFF.

J is TRBJ1-3 and V is TRBV4-1; TRBD1 matches 8 bases. Per germline, CDR1 MGHRA and CDR2 YSYEKL. CDR3 size: 16 residues. With 1 base clipped from V and 11 bases from J, the junction kept 13 bases outside the gene matches. CDR3 nucleotide sequence: TGCGCCAGCAGCCAAGTGAGGACAGGGACCCTAGGGGCCATATATTTT. This translates into CASSQVRTGTLGAIYF.

V usage is TRBV19 and J usage is TRBJ1-5; D not certain. The CDR3 is 14 residues long. Trimming pared 6 bases from V and 4 bases from J, leaving 13 bases between. Germline lookup yields CDR1 LNHDA and CDR2 SQIVND (reference sequence). The CDR3 DNA reads as TGTGCCAGTAGGTTTCGGACGGGGAATCAGCCCCAGCATTTT. Protein sequence: CASRFRTGNQPQHF. The full variable domain, in which reference TRBV19 and TRBJ1-5 provide the parts outside the CDR3, is DGGITQSPKYLFRKEGQNVTLSCEQNLNHDAMYWYRQDPGQGLRLIYYSQIVNDFQKGDIAEGYSVSREKKESFPLTVTSAQKNPTAFYLCASRFRTGNQPQHFGDGTRLSIL.

The CDR3 DNA is TGTGCCAGCAGTTTGGGTTCGACTAGCGGGAGGGTTACGCAGTATTTT. Translating it yields CASSLGSTSGRVTQYF. This sequence joins TRBV28 and TRBJ2-3; TRBD2 aligns across 14 bases. Germline assignment: CDR1 MDHEN and CDR2 SYDVKM. Trimming removed 3 bases from V and 8 bases from J; junction bases left unmatched: 7. The CDR3 covers 16 residues.

The chain combines TRBV2 with TRBJ2-7; 8 positions match TRBD1. Germline lookup yields CDR1 SNHLY and CDR2 FYNNEI. The CDR3 is made up of 15 amino acids. V shed 3 bases, J shed 2 bases, and the junction held 6 bases outside the gene matches. The chain's CDR3 is CASSEGQAIPYEQYF. CDR3 DNA sequence: TGTGCCAGCAGTGAGGGACAGGCTATTCCCTACGAGCAGTACTTC.

The gene calls are TRBV5-1 and TRBJ2-5, with D possibly matching TRBD1 (5 bases). Germline V gives CDR1 SGHRS, CDR2 YFSETQ. The CDR3 spans 16 residues. With 4 bases removed from V and 1 base from J, the gap between germline ends came to 17 bases. CDR3 DNA: TGCGCCAGCAGCACCCTTCTCGCCAGGGCCCAAGAGACCCAGTACTTC. Translation gives CASSTLLARAQETQYF.

The genes are TRBV5-1 and TRBJ2-6, with TRBD1 as a possible D gene (7 bases). This CDR3 is built from 17 residues. CDR1 SGHRS and CDR2 YFSETQ come from the germline V gene. Trimming removed 1 base at V and 1 base at J, with 12 bases between. In nucleotides, the CDR3 is TGCGCCAGCAGCTTGACAGGGGAGGTATCTGGGGCCAACGTCCTGACTTTC. This sequence encodes CASSLTGEVSGANVLTF.

This clone has just one count. The chain uses TRBV7-8 and TRBJ1-5; D call uncertain. This CDR3 region has 13 residues. The germline V and J ends were trimmed by 6 bases and 4 bases, with 10 bases remaining between them. From germline, CDR1 is SGHVS and CDR2 FQNEAQ. The CDR3 loop is CASREEMNQPQHF. For the CDR3, the DNA is TGTGCCAGCAGAGAGGAGATGAATCAGCCCCAGCATTTT.

CDR3 DNA: TGTGCCAGTAGTATAGGGGGTGCGCAGCCGGAGCAGTACTTC. The encoded protein is CASSIGGAQPEQYF. The J gene is TRBJ2-7, the V gene TRBV19, with D uncertain. From germline, CDR1 is LNHDA and CDR2 SQIVND (reference sequence). This CDR3 spans 14 amino acids. V lost 1 base, J lost 7 bases, and 14 bases lay in between.

Written as DNA, the CDR3 is TGTGCCAGCAGCTTAACGAGGTCAGGGGGAGAGACCCAGTACTTC. Protein: CASSLTRSGGETQYF. The chain couples TRBV7-3 to TRBJ2-5; 7 bases map to TRBD1. J gave up 4 bases and V 0 bases, and 5 bases lay outside the gene matches. The CDR3 loop spans 15 amino acids. Germline-derived CDR1 and CDR2 are SGHTA and FQGTGA.

The table lists this clone with a count of one. The chain joins TRBV6-5 to TRBJ2-7; 7 positions match TRBD1. The length of the CDR3 is 14 residues. In germline, CDR1 is MNHEY, CDR2 SVGAGI. V trimming: 2 bases; J trimming: 3 bases; junction bases outside the gene matches: 4. The CDR3 region has the DNA TGTGCCAGCAGTTACCCGGGACAGCTCTACGAGCAGTACTTC. Translated, it gives CASSYPGQLYEQYF.

The chain links TRBV7-3 to TRBJ2-5, with TRBD2 as a possible D gene (5 bases). Germline values: CDR1 SGHTA, CDR2 FQGTGA. V dropped 1 base and J dropped 10 bases, with 22 bases sitting between them. The CDR3 spans 16 residues. The CDR3 protein is CASSLIGRASHGDQYF. In DNA form, the CDR3 reads TGTGCCAGCAGCTTAATAGGCCGGGCCTCCCACGGGGACCAGTACTTC.

The gene calls are TRBV28 and TRBJ2-7, with unresolved D. The CDR3 is 14 amino acids. Germline V gene data show CDR1 as MDHEN and CDR2 as SYDVKM. V was pared by 3 bases and J by 1 base, with 10 bases between. The CDR3 DNA reads as TGTGCCAGCAGTTTTCCCCAGAGATCCTACGAGCAGTACTTC. Its translation is CASSFPQRSYEQYF.

The chain employs TRBV7-2 and TRBJ2-7, with D possibly TRBD2 on 6 matching bases. V shed 5 bases and J shed 4 bases, with 24 bases lying between them. The CDR3 sequence is 17 residues long. Germline V gene sequence: CDR1 SGHTA, CDR2 FQGNSA. In DNA, the CDR3 is TGTGCCAGCAGCCCCCACCCTTGGGCGGGACGTGGTTACGAGCAGTACTTC. Translated, it gives CASSPHPWAGRGYEQYF.

The V gene is TRBV19, the J gene TRBJ2-5, with D unresolved. From germline, CDR1 is LNHDA and CDR2 SQIVND (reference sequence). V shed 7 bases and J shed 3 bases, with 12 bases lying between them. The length of the CDR3 is 13 residues. The CDR3 region has the DNA TGTGCCAGTAAATTTTCAGGAGAAGAGACCCAGTACTTC. It translates to CASKFSGEETQYF.

The rearrangement joins TRBV5-4 to TRBJ2-1; D uncertain. CDR3 size: 15 residues. Germline CDR1 and CDR2: SGHNT and YYREEE (reference sequence). The V and J ends lost 0 bases and 0 bases respectively, with 7 bases between them. The CDR3 spells CASSLGHNSYNEQFF. CDR3 DNA sequence: TGTGCCAGCAGCTTGGGACATAACTCCTACAATGAGCAGTTCTTC.

The chain recombines TRBV30 with TRBJ2-2, with D uncertain. Trimming cost V 0 bases and J 2 bases, with 10 bases left between them. Germline V gene sequence: CDR1 GTSNPN, CDR2 SVGIG (reference sequence). The CDR3 contains 15 residues. CDR3 loop: CAWSVSHRNTGELFF. CDR3 in DNA: TGTGCCTGGAGTGTAAGTCACAGAAACACCGGGGAGCTGTTTTTT.

The CDR3 region is CASSLSGQGAQYF. The CDR3 coding sequence is TGTGCCAGCAGCTTGTCCGGACAGGGCGCTCAGTACTTC. The V and J genes are TRBV7-2 and TRBJ2-4; 8 bases map to TRBD1. This CDR3 spans 13 amino acids. In germline, CDR1 is SGHTA, CDR2 FQGNSA. The junction had 7 bases not matched to a gene; V was cut back by 3 bases and J by 12 bases.

This clone occurred once. V gene TRBV19 combines with J gene TRBJ1-5; D is undetermined. CDR3 length: 13 amino acids. CDR1 LNHDA and CDR2 SQIVND come from the germline V gene (reference sequence). Trimming cost V 7 bases and J 9 bases, with 16 bases left between them. Here the CDR3 reads CASTPPWEGPQHF. CDR3 nucleotide sequence: TGTGCCAGTACCCCCCCATGGGAGGGGCCCCAGCATTTT.

V and J are TRBV25-1 and TRBJ2-5; a possible D gene is TRBD2 (7 bases). Germline V gene lookup returns CDR1 MGHDK and CDR2 SYGVNS. The CDR3 consists of 15 residues. V shed 2 bases and J shed 5 bases, with 15 bases lying between them. CDR3 in amino acids: CASSETGGAGETQYF. The CDR3, as DNA: TGTGCCAGCAGTGAAACGGGGGGCGCCGGTGAGACCCAGTACTTC.

This chain links TRBV28 with TRBJ2-7, with 8 bases fitting TRBD2. J gave up 1 base and V 6 bases, and 5 bases lay outside the gene matches. Germline CDR1 and CDR2: MDHEN and SYDVKM. The CDR3 consists of 14 residues. The CDR3 loop is CASSRSGISYEQYF. The CDR3, as DNA: TGTGCCAGCAGCCGTAGCGGGATTTCCTACGAGCAGTACTTC.

V gene TRBV18 combines with J gene TRBJ1-1; no clear D gene. This CDR3 has 13 amino acids. The V and J ends lost 10 bases and 1 base respectively, with 13 bases between them. The germline V gene encodes CDR1 KGHSH and CDR2 LQKENI. The CDR3 coding sequence is TGTGCCACACGAGTTTCGGAGAACACTGAAGCTTTCTTT. Translated: CATRVSENTEAFF.

V and J are TRBV6-6 and TRBJ1-2, with a tentative D call TRBD1 (5 bases). CDR3 length: 15 residues. CDR1 MNHNY and CDR2 SVGAGI come from the germline V gene (reference sequence). Trimming removed 6 bases at V and 3 bases at J, with 17 bases between. The CDR3 sequence: CASSATDRADYGYTF. The CDR3 DNA reads TGTGCCAGCAGCGCCACCGACAGAGCCGACTATGGCTACACCTTC.

This clone was seen once. The sample holds other DNA sequences that translate to the same CDR3. The chain couples TRBV12-5 to TRBJ1-1; D ambiguous. The germline V gene encodes CDR1 LGHNT and CDR2 FRNRAP. The germline V and J ends were trimmed by 1 base and 1 base, with 4 bases remaining between them. This CDR3 spans 13 amino acids. DNA for the CDR3: TGTGCTAGTGGTTTGGGAGGGAACACTGAAGCTTTCTTT. This encodes CASGLGGNTEAFF.